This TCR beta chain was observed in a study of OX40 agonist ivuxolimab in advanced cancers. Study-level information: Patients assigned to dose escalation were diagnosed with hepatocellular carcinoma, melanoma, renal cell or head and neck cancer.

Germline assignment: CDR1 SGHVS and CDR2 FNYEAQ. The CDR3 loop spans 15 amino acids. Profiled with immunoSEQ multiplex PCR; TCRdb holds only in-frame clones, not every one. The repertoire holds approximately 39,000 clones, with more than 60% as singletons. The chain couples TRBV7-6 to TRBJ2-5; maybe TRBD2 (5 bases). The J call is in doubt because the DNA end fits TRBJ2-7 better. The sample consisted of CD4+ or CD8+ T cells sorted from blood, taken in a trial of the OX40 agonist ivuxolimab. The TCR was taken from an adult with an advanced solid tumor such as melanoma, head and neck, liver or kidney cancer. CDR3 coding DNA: TGTGCCAGCAGCTCGAGAGGGCGCGGTTACTACGAGCAGTACTTC. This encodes CASSSRGRGYYEQYF.